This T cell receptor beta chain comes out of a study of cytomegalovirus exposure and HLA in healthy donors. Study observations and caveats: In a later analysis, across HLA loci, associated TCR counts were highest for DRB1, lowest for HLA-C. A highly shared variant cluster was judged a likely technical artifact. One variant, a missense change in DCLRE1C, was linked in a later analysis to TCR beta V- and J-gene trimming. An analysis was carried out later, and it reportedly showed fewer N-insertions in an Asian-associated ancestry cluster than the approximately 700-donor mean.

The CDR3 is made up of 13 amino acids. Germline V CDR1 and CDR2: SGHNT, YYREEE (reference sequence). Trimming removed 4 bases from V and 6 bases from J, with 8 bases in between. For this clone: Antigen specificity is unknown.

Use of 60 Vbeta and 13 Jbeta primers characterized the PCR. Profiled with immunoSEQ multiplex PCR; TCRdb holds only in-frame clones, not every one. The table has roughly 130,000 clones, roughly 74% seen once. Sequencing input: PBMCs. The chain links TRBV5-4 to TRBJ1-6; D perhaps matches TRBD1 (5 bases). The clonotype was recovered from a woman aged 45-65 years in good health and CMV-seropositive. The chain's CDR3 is CASSPDINSPLHF. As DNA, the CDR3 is TGTGCCAGCAGCCCGGACATTAATTCACCCCTCCACTTT.